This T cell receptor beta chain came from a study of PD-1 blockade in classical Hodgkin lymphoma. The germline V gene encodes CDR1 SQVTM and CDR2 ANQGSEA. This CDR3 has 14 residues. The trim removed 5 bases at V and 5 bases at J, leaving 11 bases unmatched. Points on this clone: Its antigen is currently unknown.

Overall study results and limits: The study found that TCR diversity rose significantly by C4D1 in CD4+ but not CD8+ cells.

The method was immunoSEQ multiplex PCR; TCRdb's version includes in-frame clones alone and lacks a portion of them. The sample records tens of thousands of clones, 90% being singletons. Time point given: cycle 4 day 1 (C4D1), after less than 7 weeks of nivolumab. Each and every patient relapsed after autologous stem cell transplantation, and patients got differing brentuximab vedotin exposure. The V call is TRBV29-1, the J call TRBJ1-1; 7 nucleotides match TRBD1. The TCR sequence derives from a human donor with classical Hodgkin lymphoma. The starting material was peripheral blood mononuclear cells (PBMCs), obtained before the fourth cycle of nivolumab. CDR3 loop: CSVLPRQGETEAFF. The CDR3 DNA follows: TGCAGCGTTCTCCCCCGACAGGGTGAAACTGAAGCTTTCTTT.